Sequencing of this T cell receptor (beta chain) was carried out in a study of blood T cell repertoires in COVID-19. Across the study: The origin of the acute and convalescent COVID-19 samples was the United States, Italy and Spain.

From germline, CDR1 is LGHNA and CDR2 YSLEER. The CDR3 is 15 amino acids. The V end was cut by 1 base, the J end by 6 bases, with 13 bases between. In the authors' methods: Using reference gene primer amplification, nucleated cell counts were estimated. Sequencing was performed with immunoSEQ multiplex PCR; in TCRdb, only in-frame clones are kept and a portion is missing. That table supplies the V and J calls and clone size; D and trimming were determined from the DNA. Of about 320,000 clones detected, roughly nine tenths appear once; the ten largest clones hold under 8%. The sequencing input was peripheral blood. The TCR sequence derives from a man in his late teens or twenties who had recovered from COVID-19. The chain has TRBV4-3 and TRBJ1-5, with unresolved D. CDR3 sequence (DNA): TGCGCCAGCAGCCAAGTACAAGGAGGTGGTCAGCCCCAGCATTTT. Translated: CASSQVQGGGQPQHF.